This passage covers 19 T cell receptor beta chains from one sample sequenced in a study of blood T cell repertoires in COVID-19. TCRdb's table, derived via immunoSEQ multiplex PCR, lists solely in-frame clones and lacks some. The sample shows about 130,000 clones, roughly three quarters of them seen only once. Sequenced material: peripheral blood. The receptor source for this set is a woman in her seventies with acute or convalescent COVID-19.

The chain joins TRBV5-1 to TRBJ2-7; possibly TRBD1 for D (5 bases). Trimming removed 0 bases from V and 1 base from J, with 14 bases in between. There are 16 residues in the CDR3. Per the germline V gene, CDR1 is SGHRS and CDR2 is YFSETQ. In DNA form, the CDR3 reads TGCGCCAGCAGCTTGGTGGGCAGGGTTAAGTCCTACGAGCAGTACTTC. Protein product: CASSLVGRVKSYEQYF.

This clone has a count of ten or more. This chain connects TRBV5-1 to TRBJ2-7; D unresolved. Germline values: CDR1 SGHRS, CDR2 YFSETQ. V was trimmed by 0 bases and J by 5 bases, leaving 6 bases between them. This CDR3 comprises 12 residues. CDR3 amino acids: CASSLGDNEQYF. CDR3 bases: TGCGCCAGCAGCTTGGGAGATAACGAGCAGTACTTC.

This clone appeared many times. The chain couples TRBV11-2 to TRBJ1-2; D possibly corresponds to TRBD1 (5 bases). The germline V and J ends were trimmed by 5 bases and 4 bases, with 11 bases remaining between them. The CDR3 contains 13 residues. Germline CDR1 reads SGHAT; CDR2 reads FQNNGV. CDR3 sequence: CASSPAGVYGYTF. CDR3 DNA sequence: TGTGCCAGCAGCCCAGCGGGGGTCTATGGCTACACCTTC.

The V gene is TRBV3-1 (or the pseudogene TRBV3-2), the J gene TRBJ2-1, with D hard to call. CDR3 length equals 13 residues. Between the trimmed V and J ends, which lost 1 base and 9 bases, there was a span of 10 bases. Germline V gene data show CDR1 as LGHDT and CDR2 as YNNKEL (reference sequence). In DNA form, the CDR3 reads TGTGCCAGCAGCCAAGTTAGTCTCGGTGAGCAGTTCTTC. Protein: CASSQVSLGEQFF.

The chain couples TRBV4-3 to TRBJ1-6; D perhaps matches TRBD1 (6 bases). V was clipped by 5 bases and J by 7 bases, with 12 bases between them. CDR3 length: 14 amino acids. CDR1 and CDR2 (germline): LGHNA, YSLEER. CDR3 residues: CASSGQHKNSPLHF. The CDR3 nucleotides are TGCGCCAGCAGCGGACAGCACAAAAATTCACCCCTCCACTTT.

The chain is built from TRBV20-1 and TRBJ2-1; a possible D gene is TRBD2 (6 bases). The germline V and J ends were trimmed by 3 bases and 1 base, with 13 bases remaining between them. CDR3 length equals 15 residues. Germline loops: CDR1 DFQATT, CDR2 SNEGSKA (reference sequence). The CDR3 here is CSASGTGASYNEQFF. Here the CDR3 DNA reads TGCAGTGCTAGTGGGACTGGAGCGTCCTACAATGAGCAGTTCTTC.

This clone was found a few times. The rearrangement joins TRBV27 to TRBJ1-1, with D possibly matching TRBD1 (6 bases). V lost 5 bases to trimming and J lost 0 bases, with 19 bases between them. Germline CDR1 MNHEY, CDR2 SMNVEV (reference sequence). The CDR3 is 17 amino acids. The CDR3: CASSKQGVAGVNTEAFF. The CDR3, as DNA: TGTGCCAGCAGTAAACAGGGTGTCGCGGGAGTGAACACTGAAGCTTTCTTT.

This clone was detected once. The chain uses TRBV12-3 or TRBV12-4 and TRBJ2-7; TRBD1 matches 9 bases. CDR3 size: 13 residues. V lost 5 bases to trimming and J lost 7 bases; unmatched junction nucleotides: 6. The CDR3 nucleotides read TGTGCCAGCAGTACCGGGACAGGGAATGAGCAGTACTTC. Translation gives CASSTGTGNEQYF.

There are a few counts of this clone. The chain joins TRBV6-2 or TRBV6-3 to TRBJ2-7; TRBD2 is a possible D gene (5 bases). The CDR3 is 16 residues long. V was shortened by 5 bases and J by 4 bases, with 21 bases between the two germline ends. Germline V lookup: CDR1 MNHEY, CDR2 SVGEGT. The CDR3 reads CASSTRDGLGVYEQYF. CDR3 coding DNA: TGTGCCAGCAGTACCCGAGACGGCCTCGGGGTTTACGAGCAGTACTTC.

This chain connects TRBV5-6 to TRBJ2-1; 7 positions match TRBD2. After removal of 0 bases from V and 1 base from J, the junction contained 7 bases not matched to a gene. This CDR3 region has 17 residues. CDR1 and CDR2 (germline): SGHDT, YYEEEE. CDR3 amino acids: CASSLGAGDISYNEQFF. For the CDR3, the DNA is TGTGCCAGCAGCTTGGGGGCGGGGGATATTTCCTACAATGAGCAGTTCTTC.

This clone was detected a few times. The V gene is TRBV5-6, the J gene TRBJ2-2; unclear D gene. Germline V CDR1 and CDR2: SGHDT, YYEEEE. Trimming removed 2 bases at V and 6 bases at J, with 2 bases between. This CDR3 has 11 amino acids. The CDR3: CASSFSGELFF. The CDR3 DNA is TGTGCCAGCAGCTTCTCCGGGGAGCTGTTTTTT. The full variable domain, with the rest looked up from reference TRBV5-6 and TRBJ2-2, is DAGVTQSPTHLIKTRGQQVTLRCSPKSGHDTVSWYQQALGQGPQFIFQYYEEEERQRGNFPDRFSGHQFPNYSSELNVNALLLGDSALYLCASSFSGELFFGEGSRLTVL.

This clone qualifies as medium-sized. This chain joins TRBV7-9 and TRBJ2-7, with TRBD1 identical over 7 bases. Germline trimming cut 4 bases from V and 0 bases from J; bases unmatched to any gene: 3. There are 14 residues in the CDR3. Germline CDR1 SEHNR, CDR2 FQNEAQ (reference sequence). In DNA form, the CDR3 reads TGTGCCAGCAGCTCGGGACAGTACTCCTACGAGCAGTACTTC. It yields the protein CASSSGQYSYEQYF.

The chain links TRBV19 to TRBJ2-5; a weak D match, TRBD1 (7 bases). The CDR3 runs 15 residues. Germline-derived CDR1 and CDR2 are LNHDA and SQIVND (reference sequence). Trimming removed 7 bases from V and 5 bases from J, with 20 bases in between. The CDR3 DNA reads as TGTGCCAGTACCCCCCGTGGAGGGGGCGATGAGACCCAGTACTTC. This gives the protein CASTPRGGGDETQYF.

V usage is TRBV30 and J usage is TRBJ2-2; 8 bases agree with TRBD2. This CDR3 contains 16 residues. The junction had 7 bases not matched to a gene; V was cut back by 0 bases and J by 4 bases. Germline CDR1 GTSNPN, CDR2 SVGIG (reference sequence). Here the CDR3 reads CAWSVGGGGLTGELFF. DNA of the CDR3: TGTGCCTGGAGTGTCGGGGGGGGCGGACTCACCGGGGAGCTGTTTTTT. The full variable domain, with the rest looked up from reference TRBV30 and TRBJ2-2, is SQTIHQWPATLVQPVGSPLSLECTVEGTSNPNLYWYRQAAGRGLQLLFYSVGIGQISSEVPQNLSASRPQDRQFILSSKKLLLSDSGFYLCAWSVGGGGLTGELFFGEGSRLTVL.

Remarks on this clone: The junction and the germline gene differ at one end; a read error may be behind it. The chain links TRBV6-5 to TRBJ2-7, with TRBD1 identical over 9 bases. The V gene's germline CDR1 is MNHEY and CDR2 SVGAGI. The CDR3 covers 12 residues. Here the CDR3 reads CTSRNRGREQYF. In DNA, the CDR3 is TGTACCAGCAGAAACAGGGGGCGAGAGCAGTACTTC.

This clone was observed a few times. This rearrangement joins TRBV5-6 to TRBJ1-2, with D tentatively TRBD1 (5 bases). Trimming cost V 4 bases and J 6 bases, with 10 bases left between them. The CDR3 spans 12 residues. The germline V gene encodes CDR1 SGHDT and CDR2 YYEEEE. The DNA of the CDR3 is TGTGCCAGCAGCCCAGGGAAAAATGGCTACACCTTC. It specifies CASSPGKNGYTF.

The chain uses TRBV2 and TRBJ1-1; TRBD1 matches at 8 bases. The CDR3 runs to 14 residues. Germline V gene sequence: CDR1 SNHLY, CDR2 FYNNEI. The ends lost 4 bases at V and 5 bases at J; junction bases unmatched: 6. CDR3 residues: CASSVSTGGTEAFF. The CDR3, as DNA: TGTGCCAGCAGTGTCAGTACAGGGGGGACTGAAGCTTTCTTT.

The J gene is TRBJ1-4, the V gene TRBV6-5, with 7 bases that match TRBD1. Germline V gene sequence: CDR1 MNHEY, CDR2 SVGAGI. J was trimmed by 7 bases and V by 6 bases; bases with no gene match: 8. CDR3 length equals 14 residues. The CDR3 DNA reads as TGTGCCAGCAGCGACAGGGCGCGTGGTGAAAAACTGTTTTTT. Protein sequence: CASSDRARGEKLFF.

This clone was seen a single time. The chain links TRBV18 to TRBJ1-6, with D possibly matching TRBD1 (5 bases). Trimming removed 2 bases at V and 8 bases at J, with 7 bases between. CDR1 KGHSH and CDR2 LQKENI come from the germline V gene. The CDR3 extends over 13 amino acids. The CDR3 here is CASSPDRDSPLHF. Written as DNA, the CDR3 is TGTGCCAGCTCACCAGACAGAGATTCACCCCTCCACTTT.